The T cell receptor (beta chain) under discussion was sequenced for a study of cytomegalovirus exposure and HLA in healthy donors. Study-level background: Of roughly 400 genotyped donors, roughly 81% clustered with self-reported Caucasian donors.

Points on this clone: Its target is not known.

The PCR employed 60 Vbeta primers together with 13 Jbeta primers. TCRdb keeps only in-frame clones here, not all; method: immunoSEQ multiplex PCR. This table holds 130,000 to 150,000 clones, about 78% found once. Study-wide results and limits: Donor immune exposure was known only as CMV serostatus. Differences between HLA loci emerged in a later analysis of TCR association rates, with DRB1 most and HLA-C fewest.

In germline, CDR1 is SGHDT, CDR2 YYEEEE. The CDR3 sequence is 15 residues long. With 2 bases clipped from V and 6 bases from J, the junction kept 6 bases outside the gene matches. The clonotype was recovered from a man aged 18 to 35 in good health and CMV-seronegative. The rearrangement uses TRBV5-6 and TRBJ1-4; 8 positions match TRBD1. The sample taken for sequencing was PBMCs. The CDR3 here is CASSLTQGVDEKLFF. As DNA, the CDR3 is TGTGCCAGCAGCTTAACACAGGGGGTGGATGAAAAACTGTTTTTT.